These 14 T cell receptor beta chains share one sample of origin, sequenced in a study of T cell responses to AZD1222 COVID-19 vaccine. Assay used: immunoSEQ multiplex PCR; TCRdb lists only in-frame clones, some missing. This sample yields roughly 150,000 clones, of which 90% to 95% are seen a single time; around 5.1% belongs to the top ten. This sample comprised peripheral blood, obtained on day 0 of AZD1222 vaccination. The receptors originated from an adult in good health.

V usage is TRBV6-5 and J usage is TRBJ1-1, with unresolved D. This CDR3 region has 12 residues. The germline V and J ends were trimmed by 6 bases and 4 bases, with 9 bases remaining between them. Germline lookup yields CDR1 MNHEY and CDR2 SVGAGI. CDR3 coding DNA: TGTGCCAGCAGCCTCTCAGGCACTGAAGCTTTCTTT. Its translation is CASSLSGTEAFF.

This chain connects TRBV7-2 to TRBJ1-2, with 7 bases fitting TRBD1. The CDR3 is 13 residues long. Germline V gene sequence: CDR1 SGHTA, CDR2 FQGNSA. Losses at the gene ends were 5 bases for V and 7 bases for J; bases not matched to a gene: 7. DNA for the CDR3: TGTGCCAGCAGCCGACAGGGTCCCGCTGGCTACACCTTC. It specifies CASSRQGPAGYTF.

The chain has TRBV19 and TRBJ1-6; 7 positions match TRBD1. CDR1 is LNHDA and CDR2 is SQIVND in the germline V gene (reference sequence). The CDR3 extends over 15 amino acids. V lost 8 bases to trimming and J lost 8 bases; unmatched junction nucleotides: 12. CDR3 loop: CASRWRQGGDSPLHF. The CDR3 region has the DNA TGTGCCAGTCGCTGGCGACAGGGAGGCGATTCACCCCTCCACTTT.

The CDR3 DNA reads as TGTGCCATCAGAGACGGACTAGCGAACGAGCAGTACTTC. This encodes CAIRDGLANEQYF. V gene TRBV10-3 combines with J gene TRBJ2-7, with 9 bases identical to TRBD2. The CDR3 runs to 13 residues. The J segment lost 5 bases and the V segment lost 6 bases, leaving 5 bases of the junction unmatched. Germline-derived CDR1 and CDR2 are ENHRY and SYGVKD.

This chain uses TRBV4-3 with TRBJ2-3, with a tentative D call TRBD2 (5 bases). CDR1 and CDR2 from the germline V gene are LGHNA and YSLEER. This CDR3 region has 18 residues. Trimming pared 3 bases from V and 4 bases from J, leaving 23 bases between. The CDR3 reads CASSHAVGGLTQADTQYF. CDR3 DNA: TGCGCCAGCAGCCACGCCGTGGGCGGGCTTACTCAGGCAGATACGCAGTATTTT.

The chain carries TRBV18 and TRBJ2-7; 7 nucleotides align to TRBD1. This CDR3 is built from 16 residues. The V segment lost 3 bases and the J segment 2 bases; nucleotides outside the gene matches: 10. The V gene's germline CDR1 is KGHSH and CDR2 LQKENI. CDR3 nucleotides: TGTGCCAGCTCACCCCGGACAGGACAAGCCACCTACGAGCAGTACTTC. Amino acid sequence: CASSPRTGQATYEQYF.

The chain combines TRBV6-5 with TRBJ2-5; tentative D call: TRBD1 (7 bases). CDR1 and CDR2 from the germline V gene are MNHEY and SVGAGI. CDR3 length: 15 residues. Trimming removed 0 bases at V and 6 bases at J, with 14 bases between. For the CDR3, the DNA is TGTGCCAGCAGTTACTCCCCAGGGGGGTGGCAGACCCAGTACTTC. Translating gives CASSYSPGGWQTQYF.

The chain combines TRBV2 with TRBJ1-5; D is possibly TRBD1 (5 bases). CDR1 and CDR2 (germline): SNHLY, FYNNEI. The CDR3 spans 13 residues. Trimming cost V 5 bases and J 5 bases, with 10 bases left between them. The CDR3 nucleotides read TGTGCCAGCAGTAGCTCCAGGGATCAGCCCCAGCATTTT. Protein product: CASSSSRDQPQHF. The variable domain in full, completed from reference TRBV2 and TRBJ1-5, reads EPEVTQTPSHQVTQMGQEVILRCVPISNHLYFYWYRQILGQKVEFLVSFYNNEISEKSEIFDDQFSVERPDGSNFTLKIRSTKLEDSAMYFCASSSSRDQPQHFGDGTRLSIL.

The chain links TRBV5-4 to TRBJ2-1; TRBD1 is a possible D gene (6 bases). The CDR3 loop spans 14 amino acids. The germline CDR1 and CDR2 sequences are SGHNT and YYREEE (reference sequence). Deletions cut 4 bases from V and 8 bases from J, with 16 bases between. DNA of the CDR3: TGTGCCAGCAGCGCGGGCAGGGGATATGATGAGCAGTTCTTC. Protein product: CASSAGRGYDEQFF.

The V call is TRBV11-2, the J call TRBJ1-2; a weak D match, TRBD1 (5 bases). The germline V gene has CDR1 SGHAT and CDR2 FQNNGV. The V end was cut by 0 bases, the J end by 2 bases, with 7 bases between. The CDR3 contains 14 residues. The DNA of the CDR3 is TGTGCCAGCAGCTTAGACGGGGCAAACTATGGCTACACCTTC. This encodes CASSLDGANYGYTF.

The rearrangement joins TRBV29-1 to TRBJ1-5, with unresolved D. The CDR3 is made up of 12 amino acids. Germline CDR1 and CDR2: SQVTM and ANQGSEA. V lost 4 bases, J lost 3 bases, and 7 bases lay in between. The CDR3 region has the DNA TGCAGCGTTGGGTCCGACAATCAGCCCCAGCATTTT. Protein product: CSVGSDNQPQHF.

With regard to this clone: A much more abundant neighbour one base away suggests this may be a read error. Other DNA sequences of this sample code for an identical CDR3. The CDR3 bases are TGTGCCAGCAGCCAGGGCTACGAGCAGTACTTC. Residues: CASSQGYEQYF. V gene TRBV3-1 (or the pseudogene TRBV3-2) combines with J gene TRBJ2-7, with no clear D. Germline assignment: CDR1 LGHDT and CDR2 YNNKEL (reference sequence). V was shortened by 3 bases and J by 3 bases, with 3 bases between the two germline ends. The CDR3 has 11 amino acids.

The chain couples TRBV10-3 to TRBJ1-3, with 9 bases that match TRBD1. The length of the CDR3 is 18 residues. The germline gives CDR1 ENHRY, CDR2 SYGVKD. Losses at the gene ends were 4 bases for V and 0 bases for J; bases not matched to a gene: 10. The CDR3 sequence: CAISGSGTGIISGNTIYF. The DNA of the CDR3 is TGTGCCATCAGTGGCTCCGGGACAGGGATAATCTCTGGAAACACCATATATTTT.

This chain's CDR3 is CASSQDTITLAGLNEKLFF. The CDR3 region has the DNA TGCGCCAGCAGCCAAGATACAATTACGTTGGCAGGTCTTAATGAAAAACTGTTTTTT. This chain joins TRBV4-3 and TRBJ1-4; D not certain. Germline loops: CDR1 LGHNA, CDR2 YSLEER. This CDR3 is 19 amino acids long. The V and J ends lost 0 bases and 4 bases respectively, with 21 bases between them.